This is a list of T cell receptor beta chains from one sample in a study of PD-1 blockade in classical Hodgkin lymphoma. Method: immunoSEQ multiplex PCR; TCRdb's copy keeps in-frame clones and lacks some. Of around 150,000 clones in the sample, under 85% were seen once. The source material was peripheral blood mononuclear cells (PBMCs), sampled before the second cycle of nivolumab. These receptors were taken from a human donor with classical Hodgkin lymphoma. The CDR3 runs from the conserved cysteine through the conserved F or W. The order of the fields is J gene, V gene, clone size, D gene, CDR3 protein, CDR3 DNA. The D gene is left open where the match is weak. The size of a clone is reported for some rows only, either as once, few or many, or as a class for expanded clones.

j_gene: TRBJ1-1; v_gene: TRBV6-1; abundance: .; d_gene: TRBD1; CDR3aa: CAGGQGGMNTEAFF; CDR3nt: TGTGCCGGGGGACAGGGTGGGATGAACACTGAAGCTTTCTTT
j_gene: TRBJ2-3; v_gene: TRBV7-9; abundance: .; d_gene: .; CDR3aa: CASSRTRVGTDTQYF; CDR3nt: TGTGCCAGCAGCCGGACCAGGGTCGGCACAGATACGCAGTATTTT
j_gene: TRBJ1-5; v_gene: TRBV4-3; abundance: .; d_gene: .; CDR3aa: CASSQDHRAPFNQPQHF; CDR3nt: TGCGCCAGCAGCCAAGACCACAGGGCCCCTTTCAATCAGCCCCAGCATTTT
j_gene: TRBJ2-3; v_gene: TRBV10-3; abundance: .; d_gene: TRBD2; CDR3aa: CASRLAGVADTQYF; CDR3nt: TGTGCCAGTAGGCTAGCGGGGGTTGCAGATACGCAGTATTTT
j_gene: TRBJ2-2; v_gene: TRBV7-2; abundance: many; d_gene: TRBD1; CDR3aa: CASSSTATGTGELFF; CDR3nt: TGTGCCAGCAGCTCCACCGCGACAGGGACCGGGGAGCTGTTTTTT
j_gene: TRBJ2-7; v_gene: TRBV19; abundance: .; d_gene: .; CDR3aa: CASSIAKDGLYEQYF; CDR3nt: TGTGCCAGTAGTATAGCCAAGGACGGACTCTACGAGCAGTACTTC
j_gene: TRBJ1-2; v_gene: TRBV28; abundance: .; d_gene: .; CDR3aa: CASSLMERNYGYTF; CDR3nt: TGTGCCAGCAGTTTAATGGAGCGAAACTATGGCTACACCTTC
j_gene: TRBJ1-2; v_gene: TRBV19; abundance: few; d_gene: .; CDR3aa: CASSIGTAFYGYTF; CDR3nt: TGTGCCAGTAGTATCGGGACGGCTTTCTATGGCTACACCTTC
j_gene: TRBJ1-5; v_gene: TRBV11-2; abundance: few; d_gene: .; CDR3aa: CASSSGLHQPQHF; CDR3nt: TGTGCCAGCAGCTCTGGACTGCATCAGCCCCAGCATTTT
j_gene: TRBJ2-7; v_gene: TRBV19; abundance: .; d_gene: TRBD1; CDR3aa: CASSNRDRGFYEQYF; CDR3nt: TGTGCCAGTAGTAACCGGGACAGGGGATTCTACGAGCAGTACTTC
j_gene: TRBJ2-3; v_gene: TRBV28; abundance: .; d_gene: .; CDR3aa: CASSPSLGTDTQYF; CDR3nt: TGTGCCAGCAGTCCCTCTTTAGGCACAGATACGCAGTATTTT